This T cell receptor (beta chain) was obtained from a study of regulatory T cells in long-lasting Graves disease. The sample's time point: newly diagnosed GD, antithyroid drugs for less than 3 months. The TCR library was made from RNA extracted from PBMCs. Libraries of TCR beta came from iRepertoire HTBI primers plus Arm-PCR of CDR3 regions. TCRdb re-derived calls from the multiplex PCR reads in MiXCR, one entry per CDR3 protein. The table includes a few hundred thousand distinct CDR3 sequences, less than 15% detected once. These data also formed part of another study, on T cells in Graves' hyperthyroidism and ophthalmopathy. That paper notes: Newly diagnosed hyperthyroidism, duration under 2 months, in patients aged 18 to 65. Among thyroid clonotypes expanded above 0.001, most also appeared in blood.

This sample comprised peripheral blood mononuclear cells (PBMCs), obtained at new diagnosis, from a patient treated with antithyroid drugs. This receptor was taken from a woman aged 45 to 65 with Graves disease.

The CDR3 loop is CSARDVSIYEQYF. The CDR3 DNA is TGCAGTGCTAGAGATGTAAGCATCTACGAGCAGTACTTC. The chain uses TRBV20-1 and TRBJ2-7; D is unclear. The length of the CDR3 is 13 residues. The ends were cut back, 0 bases at V and 3 bases at J, with 9 bases in the middle. The V gene's germline CDR1 is DFQATT and CDR2 SNEGSKA (reference sequence).